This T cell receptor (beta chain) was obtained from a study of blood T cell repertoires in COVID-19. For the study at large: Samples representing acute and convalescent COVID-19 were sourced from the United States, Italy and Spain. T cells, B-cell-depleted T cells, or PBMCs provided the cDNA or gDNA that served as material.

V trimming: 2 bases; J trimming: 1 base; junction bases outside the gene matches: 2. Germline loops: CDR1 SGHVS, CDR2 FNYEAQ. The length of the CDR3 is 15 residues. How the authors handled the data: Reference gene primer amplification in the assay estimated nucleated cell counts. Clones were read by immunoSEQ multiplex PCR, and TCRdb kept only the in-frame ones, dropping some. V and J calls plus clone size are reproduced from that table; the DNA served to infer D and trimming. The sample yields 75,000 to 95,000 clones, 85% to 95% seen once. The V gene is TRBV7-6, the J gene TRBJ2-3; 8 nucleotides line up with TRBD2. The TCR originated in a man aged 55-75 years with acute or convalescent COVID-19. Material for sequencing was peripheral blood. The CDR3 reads CASSLTSGGTDTQYF. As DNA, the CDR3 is TGTGCCAGCAGCTTAACTAGCGGAGGCACAGATACGCAGTATTTT.